This T cell receptor beta chain was captured by sequencing in a study of control samples from healthy donors and cancer patients. Only in-frame clones appear in the TCRdb table, and some are missing; sequencing was by immunoSEQ multiplex PCR. The sample lists around 170,000 clones; around 91% were seen once. Trimming stripped 1 base from V and 4 bases from J, with 5 bases between. Germline lookup yields CDR1 SGHDN and CDR2 FVKESK. This CDR3 has 13 amino acids. The receptor's source is a woman in her forties or fifties in good health. This sequence joins TRBV14 and TRBJ2-1; D remains ambiguous. Sequencing was done on a sample of blood. CDR3 nucleotides: TGTGCCAGCAGCCAAGCAGCGTACAATGAGCAGTTCTTC. This gives the protein CASSQAAYNEQFF.